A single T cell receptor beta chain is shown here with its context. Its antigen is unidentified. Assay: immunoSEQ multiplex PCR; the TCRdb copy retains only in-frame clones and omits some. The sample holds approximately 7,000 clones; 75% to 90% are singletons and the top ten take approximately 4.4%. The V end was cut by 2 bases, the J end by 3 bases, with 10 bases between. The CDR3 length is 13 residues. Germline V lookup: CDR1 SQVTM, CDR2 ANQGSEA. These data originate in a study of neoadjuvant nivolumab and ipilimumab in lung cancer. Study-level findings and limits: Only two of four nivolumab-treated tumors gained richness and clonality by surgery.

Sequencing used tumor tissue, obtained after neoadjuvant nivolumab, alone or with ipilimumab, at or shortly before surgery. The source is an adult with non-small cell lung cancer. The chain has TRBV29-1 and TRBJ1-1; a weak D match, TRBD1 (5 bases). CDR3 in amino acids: CSVEPRGDTEAFF. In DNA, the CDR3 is TGCAGCGTTGAACCCCGGGGGGACACTGAAGCTTTCTTT.